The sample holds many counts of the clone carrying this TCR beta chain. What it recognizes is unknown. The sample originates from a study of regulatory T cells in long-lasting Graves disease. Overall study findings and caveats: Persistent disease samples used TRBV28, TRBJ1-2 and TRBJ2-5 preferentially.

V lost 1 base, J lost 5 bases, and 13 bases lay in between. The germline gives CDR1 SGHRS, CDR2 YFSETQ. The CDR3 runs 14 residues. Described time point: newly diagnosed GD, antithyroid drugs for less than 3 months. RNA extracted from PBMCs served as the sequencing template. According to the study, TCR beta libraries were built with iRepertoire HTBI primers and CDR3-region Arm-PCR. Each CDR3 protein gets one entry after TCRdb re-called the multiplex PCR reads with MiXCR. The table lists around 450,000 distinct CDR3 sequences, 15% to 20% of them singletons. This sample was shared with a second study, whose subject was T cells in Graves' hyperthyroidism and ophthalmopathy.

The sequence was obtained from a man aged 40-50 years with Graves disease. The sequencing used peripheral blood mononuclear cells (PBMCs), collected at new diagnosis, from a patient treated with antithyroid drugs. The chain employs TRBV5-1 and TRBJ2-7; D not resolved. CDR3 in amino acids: CASSLKGVWDEQYF. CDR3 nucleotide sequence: TGCGCCAGCAGCTTGAAGGGCGTCTGGGACGAGCAGTACTTC. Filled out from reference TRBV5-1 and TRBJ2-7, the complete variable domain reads KAGVTQTPRYLIKTRGQQVTLSCSPISGHRSVSWYQQTPGQGLQFLFEYFSETQRNKGNFPGRFSGRQFSNSRSEMNVSTLELGDSALYLCASSLKGVWDEQYFGPGTRLTVT.